Below, 8 T cell receptor beta chains from the same sample are listed, as sequenced in a study of blood T cell repertoires in COVID-19. The assay was immunoSEQ multiplex PCR, and TCRdb's table has in-frame clones only and misses some. The repertoire holds fewer than 250,000 clones, with 84% as singletons. Sequencing was carried out using peripheral blood. The receptors were gathered from a middle-aged man with acute or convalescent COVID-19.

This chain links TRBV6-5 with TRBJ1-1, with TRBD1 matching 10 bases. This CDR3 spans 11 amino acids. Trimming cost V 6 bases and J 11 bases; bases outside gene matches: 3. Germline CDR1 is MNHEY and CDR2 is SVGAGI. CDR3 protein: CASSRQGAAFF. CDR3 nucleotide sequence: TGTGCCAGCAGCAGACAGGGGGCTGCTTTCTTT.

This clone was detected only once. The rearrangement links TRBV9 to TRBJ2-2, with a tentative D call TRBD1 (5 bases). Germline V gene data show CDR1 as SGDLS and CDR2 as YYNGEE. Trimming removed 0 bases at V and 4 bases at J, with 13 bases between. CDR3 length: 16 residues. CDR3 nucleotide sequence: TGTGCCAGCAGCGTAGATCATTGGGGCCCCACCGGGGAGCTGTTTTTT. Translation gives CASSVDHWGPTGELFF.

The rearrangement links TRBV4-1 to TRBJ1-2, with D hard to call. The germline V and J ends were trimmed by 2 bases and 4 bases, with 8 bases remaining between them. Germline V gene lookup returns CDR1 MGHRA and CDR2 YSYEKL. The CDR3 has 13 amino acids. In DNA, the CDR3 is TGCGCCAGCAGCCAACCCAACAGCTATGGCTACACCTTC. Protein: CASSQPNSYGYTF.

This clone was counted a single time. The chain is built from TRBV10-3 and TRBJ1-1; 9 nucleotides agree with TRBD1. Germline CDR1 reads ENHRY; CDR2 reads SYGVKD. The CDR3 covers 15 residues. The ends lost 3 bases at V and 1 base at J; junction bases unmatched: 3. The DNA for the CDR3 is TGTGCCATCAGTGACACAGGGGGCCAGAACACTGAAGCTTTCTTT. Translating it yields CAISDTGGQNTEAFF.

This sequence joins TRBV4-1 and TRBJ2-2; 12 bases are a match to TRBD2. Germline loops: CDR1 MGHRA, CDR2 YSYEKL. The CDR3 sequence is 18 residues long. Losses at the gene ends were 4 bases for V and 6 bases for J; bases not matched to a gene: 12. This chain's CDR3 is CASSRRSSGTSGPGELFF. Written as DNA, the CDR3 is TGCGCCAGCAGCCGACGCTCCTCCGGGACTAGCGGGCCCGGGGAGCTGTTTTTT.

This rearrangement joins TRBV24-1 to TRBJ2-5; 8 positions match TRBD1. J gave up 5 bases and V 3 bases, and 4 bases lay outside the gene matches. Germline V gene data show CDR1 as KGHDR and CDR2 as SFDVKD. The CDR3 covers 14 residues. The CDR3 loop is CATSDVQGVETQYF. CDR3 bases: TGTGCCACCAGTGATGTACAGGGGGTTGAGACCCAGTACTTC.

The V gene is TRBV5-6, the J gene TRBJ1-2, with D possibly TRBD1 on 5 matching bases. With 1 base removed from V and 2 bases from J, the gap between germline ends came to 9 bases. The CDR3 has 14 amino acids. CDR1 is SGHDT and CDR2 is YYEEEE in the germline V gene. This chain's CDR3 is CASSLPDTNYGYTF. In DNA, the CDR3 is TGTGCCAGCAGCTTGCCGGACACAAACTATGGCTACACCTTC.

J is TRBJ2-1 and V is TRBV24-1; TRBD2 matches at 10 bases. V dropped 3 bases and J dropped 7; count of bases not matched to a gene: 8. This CDR3 is built from 16 residues. Germline assignment: CDR1 KGHDR and CDR2 SFDVKD. The CDR3: CATSDALAGRQNEQFF. CDR3 bases: TGTGCCACCAGTGATGCACTAGCGGGAAGGCAGAATGAGCAGTTCTTC.